This T cell receptor (beta chain) came from a study of Graves' ophthalmopathy and Graves' hyperthyroidism. Study-wide results and limits: Forecasting of ophthalmopathy progression by the model achieved more than 70% sensitivity and around 77% specificity.

From RNA, the CDR3 regions of TCR beta chains were amplified and sequenced. Second-round multiplex PCR came after first-round RT-PCR with HTBI primers. In TCRdb, the multiplex PCR reads were re-called with MiXCR into one record per CDR3 protein. Here the sample spans roughly 610,000 distinct CDR3 sequences, approximately 22% being singletons. This clonotype was seen more than once but under ten times. Its specificity is unknown. The junction differs from germline at one of its ends, possibly a read error. The CDR3 is 15 residues long. Ineligible for inclusion were patients with other autoimmune diseases, uncontrolled infections, pregnancy or lactation. Diagnoses were established from clinical symptoms, serum thyroxine, TRAb, thyroid ultrasound and orbital computed tomography. Fresh peripheral blood, roughly 9.4 ml, was the PBMC source.

The receptor's source is a woman under 30 with stable Graves' hyperthyroidism. Some clones in this sample may be carry-over from other donors' samples. Sequenced input: peripheral blood. The J gene is TRBJ1-5, the V gene TRBV12-3 or TRBV12-4; TRBD1 is a possible D gene (5 bases). In nucleotides, the CDR3 is TGTGCCAGCCGTTTTGGGGGGTGGGGGGATCAGCCCCAGCATTTT. It encodes CASRFGGWGDQPQHF.